This T cell receptor (beta chain) was recovered during a study of T cells after posttransplantation cyclophosphamide. The method was immunoSEQ multiplex PCR; TCRdb's version includes in-frame clones alone and lacks a portion of them. The data show thousands of clones, 75% to 85% seen once. Busulfan-fludarabine conditioning, marrow transplant, and cyclophosphamide on days +3 and +4 were administered. The germline CDR1 and CDR2 sequences are SGHTA and FQGTGA. With V trimmed by 0 bases and J by 4 bases, 4 bases remained unmatched. The CDR3 extends over 15 amino acids. The study's findings and limits: Donor CD8+ memory clones often dominated recipient blood repertoires at later times. TRB overlap between skin or GI tissue T cells and blood was limited. TRB clonality was highly associated with recipient CMV seropositivity and reactivation.

As regards this clone: Its antigen remains unidentified.

The genes are TRBV7-3 and TRBJ1-1; 8 bases agree with TRBD1. The source is a male patient aged 60 to 75 who received an allogeneic stem cell transplant from a related donor and was CMV-positive. Some T cells here may be from the graft donor. The sample consisted of PBMCs, taken 188 days after allogeneic stem cell transplant with posttransplant cyclophosphamide. This chain's CDR3 is CASSLTRQGSTEAFF. The CDR3 nucleotides are TGTGCCAGCAGCTTAACCCGACAGGGGAGCACTGAAGCTTTCTTT.